The 5 T cell receptor beta chains below come from one sample, sequenced in a study of CD8 T cells in Susac syndrome. RNA was extracted with the RNeasy kit, and a quantity of about 0.45 to 1 ug was reverse transcribed using random hexamers. TCRdb reprocessed the immunoSEQ multiplex PCR reads via MiXCR and lists one record per CDR3 protein. The table records around 77,000 distinct CDR3 sequences, 96% of them present only once. The source material was CD4+ T cells from PBMCs. These TCRs come from a human donor with multiple sclerosis.

The chain recombines TRBV20-1 with TRBJ1-1; perhaps TRBD1 as D (6 bases). The germline CDR1 and CDR2 sequences are DFQATT and SNEGSKA (reference sequence). V lost 6 bases and J 6 bases, leaving 26 bases between the germline ends. The CDR3 consists of 16 residues. The CDR3 reads CSALRSGTRFSAEAFF. CDR3 bases: TGCAGTGCCCTAAGGAGCGGGACAAGATTTTCAGCTGAAGCTTTCTTT.

This chain uses TRBV7-2 with TRBJ2-7; 10 nucleotides line up with TRBD1. CDR1 and CDR2 (germline): SGHTA, FQGNSA. This CDR3 is built from 14 residues. V trimming: 9 bases; J trimming: 4 bases; junction bases outside the gene matches: 9. The CDR3 DNA reads TGTGCCAGTACTACGGGACAGGGGTGGTACGAGCAGTACTTC. Translating gives CASTTGQGWYEQYF.

This chain uses TRBV7-2 with TRBJ2-1; the match to TRBD2 covers 10 bases. The CDR3 loop spans 15 amino acids. V gave up 6 bases and J gave up 9 bases; unmatched junction bases: 11. From germline, CDR1 is SGHTA and CDR2 FQGNSA. The CDR3 sequence: CASRTVAGGIGEQFF. Written as DNA, the CDR3 is TGTGCCAGCAGGACGGTAGCGGGGGGTATCGGTGAGCAGTTCTTC.

This rearrangement joins TRBV6-1 to TRBJ2-3; 9 positions match TRBD2. The CDR3 has 16 residues. Trimming took 3 bases from V and 1 from J; bases not matched to a gene: 5. Germline lookup yields CDR1 MNHNS and CDR2 SASEGT. The CDR3 protein is CASSEGLAGGTDTQYF. Written as DNA, the CDR3 is TGTGCCAGCAGTGAGGGGTTAGCGGGGGGCACAGATACGCAGTATTTT.

V and J are TRBV29-1 and TRBJ2-1; 7 bases are a match to TRBD1. Trimming removed 4 bases from V and 0 bases from J; junction bases left unmatched: 0. CDR1 is SQVTM, CDR2 ANQGSEA, per germline. The CDR3 length is 13 residues. The CDR3 loop reads CSVGTGSYNEQFF. For the CDR3, the DNA is TGCAGCGTTGGGACAGGCTCCTACAATGAGCAGTTCTTC.